This T cell receptor (beta chain) is from a study of T-cell memory formation after mild COVID-19. General study results and limits: Shrinking CD4+ clones resided mostly in CM and EM, and CD8+ ones in EMRA. Proof of SARS-CoV-2 specificity was absent for the second-wave clones that crested on day 37.

Employing constant-segment primers, 5'RACE generated TCR alpha and TCR beta cDNA libraries bearing sample barcodes and UMIs. TCRdb called the 5' RACE reads again in MiXCR, with one record for every CDR3 protein. The sample lists hundreds of thousands of distinct CDR3 sequences, 14% occurring once. The ends were cut back, 1 base at V and 2 bases at J, with 16 bases in the middle. The CDR3 has 17 amino acids. The V gene's germline CDR1 is LGHNA and CDR2 YSLEER. This clonotype was seen a handful of times. Its target is unknown. V usage is TRBV4-3 and J usage is TRBJ2-3, with no clear D. This TCR came from a man younger than 35 who had mild COVID-19 (a few samples of this study predate the infection). Cell type and time point are not known. Sequences were obtained from PBMCs or a T cell subset sorted from them (not recorded which). In nucleotides, the CDR3 is TGCGCCAGCAGCCAAGTGAGGCCATCGGGTTTCACAGATACGCAGTATTTT. Its translation: CASSQVRPSGFTDTQYF.